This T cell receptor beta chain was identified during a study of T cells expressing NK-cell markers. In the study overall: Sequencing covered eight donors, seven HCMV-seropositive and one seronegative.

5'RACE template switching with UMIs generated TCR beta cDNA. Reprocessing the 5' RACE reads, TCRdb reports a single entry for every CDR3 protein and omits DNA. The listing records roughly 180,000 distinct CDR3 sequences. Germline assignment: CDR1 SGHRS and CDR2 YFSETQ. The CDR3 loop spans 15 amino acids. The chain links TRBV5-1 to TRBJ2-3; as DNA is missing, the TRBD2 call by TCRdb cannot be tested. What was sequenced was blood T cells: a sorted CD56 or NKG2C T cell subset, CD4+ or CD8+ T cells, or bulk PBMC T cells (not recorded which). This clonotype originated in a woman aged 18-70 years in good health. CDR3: CASFGASGSYDTQYF.